This paragraph reports one T cell receptor beta chain. The antigen is not known. The CDR3 covers 10 residues. V shed 7 bases and J 7 bases; nucleotides not matched to a gene: 1. Germline CDR1 reads SNHLY; CDR2 reads FYNNEI. The entry originates in a study of cytomegalovirus exposure and HLA in healthy donors. Study summary: Prior work identified 117 million unique TCR beta sequences in about 179 million T cells. Caucasian-associated ancestry cluster membership applied to under 85% of 300 to 450 genotyped donors.

It was with 60 Vbeta and 13 Jbeta primers that the PCR ran. Method: immunoSEQ multiplex PCR; TCRdb's copy keeps in-frame clones and lacks some. In the table there are about 65,000 clones, approximately 60% of which are singletons. Study-wide points: Relative to equally common others, HLA-associated TCR beta chains showed greater clonal expansion in a later analysis.

The TCR was taken from a man between 25 and 39 years old in good health and CMV-seronegative. Sequencing was carried out using PBMCs. V is TRBV2 and J is TRBJ2-7, with 7 bases matching TRBD1. As DNA, the CDR3 is TGTGCCAGCACAGGGGGAGAGCAGTACTTC. Protein product: CASTGGEQYF.